These T cell receptor beta chains were read from a single sample in a study of blood T cell repertoires in COVID-19. Only in-frame clones appear in the TCRdb table, and some are missing; sequencing was by immunoSEQ multiplex PCR. The sample yields about 350,000 clones, 88% seen once. The sample consisted of peripheral blood. The origin of the receptors is a woman between 70 and 85 years old with COVID-19, enrolled during active disease. Both conserved end residues are part of each CDR3. A D gene is named only where the DNA matches it firmly. Size is stated for part of the rows, as once, few or many counts, or as a class when the clone is expanded.

d_gene | j_gene | abundance | v_gene | CDR3nt | CDR3aa
TRBD1 | TRBJ2-1 | . | TRBV24-1 | TGTGCCACTTTGGGACAGGGGGGGGACAATGAGCAGTTCTTC | CATLGQGGDNEQFF
. | TRBJ1-2 | . | TRBV6-5 | TGTGCCAGCAGGGAGACAGGTTCCACGGGCTACACCTTC | CASRETGSTGYTF
. | TRBJ1-2 | . | TRBV5-1 | TGCGCCAGCAGCTTGTCTTCAGCTAACTATGGCTACACCTTC | CASSLSSANYGYTF
. | TRBJ1-6 | . | TRBV7-3 | TGTGCCAGCAGCCTCCAGGGGAATAATTCACCCCTCCACTTT | CASSLQGNNSPLHF
. | TRBJ2-3 | once | TRBV24-1 | TGTGCCACCGGGACACTCATCACAGATACGCAGTATTTT | CATGTLITDTQYF
. | TRBJ1-6 | . | TRBV24-1 | TGTGCCACCAGGGGACAACCTAATTCACCCCTCCACTTT | CATRGQPNSPLHF
TRBD1 | TRBJ1-4 | few | TRBV25-1 | TGTGCCAGTTCCCTGGGACAGCTTAATGAAAAACTGTTTTTT | CASSLGQLNEKLFF
. | TRBJ1-1 | . | TRBV6-5 | TGTGCCAGCAAGCCGGGTCGAGAGACTGAAGCTTTCTTT | CASKPGRETEAFF
TRBD1 | TRBJ1-5 | . | TRBV28 | TGTGCCAGCAGACCTATCCGACAGGGCCATCAGCCCCAGCATTTT | CASRPIRQGHQPQHF
TRBD1 | TRBJ2-6 | . | TRBV19 | TGTGCCAGTACAGGACAGGGGGACTCTGGGGCCAACGTCCTGACTTTC | CASTGQGDSGANVLTF